The T cell receptor (beta chain) described here comes from a study of T cells in Graves' hyperthyroidism and ophthalmopathy. Many counts were recorded for this clonotype. Its matching antigen is unknown. General study points: Among thyroid clonotypes expanded above 0.001, most also appeared in blood.

Trimming shortened V by 8 bases and J by 5 bases, and 42 bases separated the two germline ends. Germline CDR1 reads SGHAT; CDR2 reads FQNNGV. CDR3 length equals 22 residues. TCR beta CDR3 regions were amplified from RNA transcripts. First-round RT-PCR targeting the TCR CDR3 was performed with the HTBI primer set. Using its own MiXCR run on the multiplex PCR reads, TCRdb lists one record per CDR3 protein. The sample consists of 350,000 or so distinct CDR3 sequences, about 15% of them appearing once. The chain employs TRBV11-2 and TRBJ2-5, with a tentative D call TRBD2 (5 bases). This sequence originates from a woman younger than 45 with Graves' hyperthyroidism that later progressed to Graves' ophthalmopathy. Sequenced input: blood. DNA of the CDR3: TGTGCCAGCCACGGTGTCGTCCAACCGGGAAGAAACAACCCTCGGCCTAGGGAGACCCAGTACTTC. This gives the protein CASHGVVQPGRNNPRPRETQYF.